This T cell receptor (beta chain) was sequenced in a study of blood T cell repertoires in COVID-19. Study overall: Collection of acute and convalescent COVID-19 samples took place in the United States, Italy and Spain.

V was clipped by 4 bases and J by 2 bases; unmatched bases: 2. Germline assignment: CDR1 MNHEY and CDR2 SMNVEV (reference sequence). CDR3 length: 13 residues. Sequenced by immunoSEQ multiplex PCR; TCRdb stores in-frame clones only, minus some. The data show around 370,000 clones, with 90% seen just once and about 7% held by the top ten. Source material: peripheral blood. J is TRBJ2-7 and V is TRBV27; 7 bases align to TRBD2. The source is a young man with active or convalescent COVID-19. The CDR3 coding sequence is TGTGCCAGCAGTTCTAGCGGAACCTACGAGCAGTACTTC. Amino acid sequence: CASSSSGTYEQYF.